These T cell receptor beta chains were read from a single sample in a study of T cells after yellow fever vaccination. TCRdb re-derived calls from the 5' RACE reads in MiXCR, one entry per CDR3 protein. The repertoire has roughly 150,000 distinct CDR3 sequences, less than 9% of them found once; the top ten carry roughly 2.5%. The source was CD4+ T cells sorted from PBMCs, collected 5 days after the first yellow fever vaccination. All receptors derive from a man between 18 and 35 years old who received the YFV17D yellow fever vaccine. CDR3s include the opening cysteine and the closing phenylalanine or tryptophan. The D gene is left open where the match is weak. Not all rows give a size; the values are once, few, many and, for expanded clones, a class.

clone size	V gene	D gene	CDR3 length	J gene	CDR3 DNA	CDR3 protein
many	TRBV6-2/TRBV6-3	-	15	TRBJ2-3	TGTGCCAGCAGTTACTCGAAGGACAGCACAGATACGCAGTATTTT	CASSYSKDSTDTQYF
many	TRBV4-1	-	15	TRBJ2-5	TGCGCCAGCAGCCATACACGGGACATCGAAGAGACCCAGTACTTC	CASSHTRDIEETQYF
few	TRBV5-1	TRBD1	16	TRBJ2-3	TGCGCCAGCAGCTATCCGGGGCAGGGGGAAAAAGATACGCAGTATTTT	CASSYPGQGEKDTQYF
many	TRBV5-8	-	13	TRBJ2-5	TGTGCCAGCAGCTTTCAGCGCCAAGAGACCCAGTACTTC	CASSFQRQETQYF
many	TRBV9	TRBD2	15	TRBJ2-2	TGTGCCAGCAGCGTAGGCGGGGGGAACACCGGGGAGCTGTTTTTT	CASSVGGGNTGELFF
-	TRBV12-3/TRBV12-4	-	13	TRBJ1-2	TGTGCCAGCAGTTTAGGAAGGAGATATGGCTACACCTTC	CASSLGRRYGYTF
many	TRBV5-1	-	13	TRBJ1-5	TGCGCCAGCAGCTTTTCCCCTGATCAGCCCCAGCATTTT	CASSFSPDQPQHF
many	TRBV5-1	TRBD1	16	TRBJ2-5	TGCGCCAGCAGCTTCTCTCCCACAGGGGGCGAAGAGACCCAGTACTTC	CASSFSPTGGEETQYF
-	TRBV11-2	TRBD2	15	TRBJ2-5	TGTGCCAGCATACGGGGGGGCCATCCCCAAGAGACCCAGTACTTC	CASIRGGHPQETQYF
-	TRBV6-6	-	13	TRBJ1-1	TGTGCCAGCAGTTACGGGCCCGGTACTGAAGCTTTCTTT	CASSYGPGTEAFF
many	TRBV5-6	TRBD1	13	TRBJ2-7	TGTGCCAGCAGCTTAGGGACAGTAAGGGAGCAGTACTTC	CASSLGTVREQYF
many	TRBV3-1	-	14	TRBJ2-3	TGTGCCAGCAGCCAAGAGGCCGGCTCGGATACGCAGTATTTT	CASSQEAGSDTQYF
many	TRBV20-1	TRBD2	14	TRBJ2-2	TGCAGTGCTAGTCGGGGGGGGATAGCCGGGGAGCTGTTTTTT	CSASRGGIAGELFF
few	TRBV28	-	16	TRBJ1-5	TGTGCCAGCAGCGCACTGGAGGGGGGCGGCAATCAGCCCCAGCATTTT	CASSALEGGGNQPQHF
few	TRBV4-2	TRBD2	17	TRBJ2-5	TGTGCCAGCAGCCAAGGGGCTAGCGGGGGGTTACAAGAGACCCAGTACTTC	CASSQGASGGLQETQYF
many	TRBV6-2/TRBV6-3	-	15	TRBJ2-2	TGTGCCAGCAGTGAGGAAACGGCGAACACCGGGGAGCTGTTTTTT	CASSEETANTGELFF
-	TRBV10-3	TRBD1	17	TRBJ2-7	TGTGCCATGTCCCAAGCGGAAAGACAGGGAAGAGTCTACGAGCAGTACTTC	CAMSQAERQGRVYEQYF
many	TRBV7-6	TRBD1	15	TRBJ2-2	TGTGCCAGCTCCGTCCAGGGGGTTTCCACCGGGGAGCTGTTTTTT	CASSVQGVSTGELFF
-	TRBV9	TRBD2	18	TRBJ2-3	TGTGCCAGCACCTCCGGACTAGCGGGGGCCGGGAGCACAGATACGCAGTATTTT	CASTSGLAGAGSTDTQYF
many	TRBV9	-	13	TRBJ1-1	TGTGCCAGCAGCGTATCAGGGTTCGGTGAAGCTTTCTTT	CASSVSGFGEAFF
few	TRBV10-3	TRBD1	15	TRBJ2-3	TGTGCCATCAGTGAGCCGGGACAGGTGAAAGATACGCAGTATTTT	CAISEPGQVKDTQYF
many	TRBV10-3	TRBD1	13	TRBJ1-1	TGTGCCATCAGTGAGCTTGGGACAGGGAGGGCTTTCTTT	CAISELGTGRAFF
-	TRBV11-2	TRBD2	17	TRBJ2-3	TGTGCCAGCAGCTTAACCCGACTAGCGGGACTCACAGATACGCAGTATTTT	CASSLTRLAGLTDTQYF
many	TRBV25-1	-	13	TRBJ2-7	TGTGCCAGCAGTGACGAGATCTCCTACGAGCAGTACTTC	CASSDEISYEQYF
-	TRBV5-1	TRBD2	16	TRBJ2-5	TGCGCCAGCAGCTTAGCCCTAGCGGGGTCCCAAGAGACCCAGTACTTC	CASSLALAGSQETQYF